This TCR beta chain was observed in a study of T cell responses to AZD1222 COVID-19 vaccine. With 5 bases clipped from V and 3 bases from J, the junction kept 4 bases outside the gene matches. The CDR3 is 13 amino acids. CDR1 is SGHKS, CDR2 YYEKEE, per germline (reference sequence). The study, taken as a whole, reports: At baseline, seropositivity was found in only six AZD1222 recipients. The CD4 TCRs associated with vaccination extended across spike and predominated at 160-218 and 743-854.

Points on this clone: Its specificity is not known.

This table comes from immunoSEQ multiplex PCR, and its TCRdb copy is limited to in-frame clones, with some not included. Of over 70,000 clones detected, about 85% appear once; the ten largest clones hold roughly 22%. The rearrangement uses TRBV5-5 and TRBJ1-2, with 7 bases lining up with TRBD1. Sample: peripheral blood, taken on day 0 of AZD1222 vaccination. This TCR derives from an adult in good health. The CDR3 protein is CASRATGYYGYTF. The CDR3 coding sequence is TGTGCCAGCAGGGCGACAGGGTACTATGGCTACACCTTC. The whole variable domain, remainder taken from reference TRBV5-5 and TRBJ1-2, is DAGVTQSPTHLIKTRGQQVTLRCSPISGHKSVSWYQQVLGQGPQFIFQYYEKEERGRGNFPDRFSARQFPNYSSELNVNALLLGDSALYLCASRATGYYGYTFGSGTRLTVV.